Sequencing of this T cell receptor beta chain was carried out in a study of radiation and T cells in renal cell carcinoma. The protocol was immunoSEQ multiplex PCR, while the TCRdb copy is restricted to in-frame clones and leaves out a portion. The sample lists 130,000 to 150,000 clones; 88% were seen once. The time point is: baseline pretreatment blood. Treatment meaning: 15 Gy SBRT to primary tumor, nephrectomy 4 weeks later. Blood was sampled at baseline, 2 weeks and 4 weeks after SBRT. This specimen was blood, taken from a patient whose treatment included radiotherapy and nephrectomy. The clonotype was recovered from a woman aged 50 to 60 with renal cell carcinoma.

This chain's CDR3 is CAISEIGGSYEQYF. DNA for the CDR3: TGTGCCATCAGTGAGATTGGGGGCAGCTACGAGCAGTACTTC. The V gene is TRBV10-3, the J gene TRBJ2-7, with D tentatively TRBD1 (6 bases). The germline gives CDR1 ENHRY, CDR2 SYGVKD. The V end lost 2 bases, the J end lost 3 bases, and 11 bases lay between the germline ends. This CDR3 has 14 amino acids.